Presented here are 19 T cell receptor beta chains from one specimen sequenced in a study of blood T cells in healthy people across ages. Next came a second PCR, run for about 6 to 11 cycles, which used a sample-barcoded 5' primer along with a J-beta primer mix. MiXCR was run by TCRdb on the 5' RACE reads, yielding one entry per CDR3 protein. Here the sample spans over 950,000 distinct CDR3 sequences, just over 50% being singletons. The sample taken for sequencing was blood. The receptor source for this set is a woman aged 55-69 years in good health.

This sequence joins TRBV6-2 or TRBV6-3 and TRBJ1-4; TRBD1 might be the D (6 bases). The CDR3 runs 15 residues. Germline V gene lookup returns CDR1 MNHEY and CDR2 SVGEGT. The V end lost 0 bases, the J end lost 8 bases, and 13 bases lay between the germline ends. CDR3 sequence: CASSYSNFRGEKLFF. DNA for the CDR3: TGTGCCAGCAGTTACTCGAACTTCAGGGGCGAAAAACTGTTTTTT.

The chain carries TRBV6-2 or TRBV6-3 and TRBJ2-4; the match to TRBD2 covers 9 bases. The DNA end is a closer match to TRBJ2-7, so the J assignment may be wrong. This CDR3 has 14 amino acids. Per the germline V gene, CDR1 is MNHEY and CDR2 is SVGEGT. CDR3 sequence: CASRIAGEVHEQYF. The DNA for the CDR3 is TGTGCCAGCAGAATAGCGGGAGAAGTCCACGAGCAGTACTTC.

This rearrangement joins TRBV28 to TRBJ2-5; 7 nucleotides align to TRBD1. The CDR3 is 16 residues long. J was trimmed by 11 bases and V by 5 bases; bases with no gene match: 20. Germline CDR1 is MDHEN and CDR2 is SYDVKM. The CDR3 coding sequence is TGTGCCAGCAGTACCTCCAGTAGGGGGCCCCTGTGGGAGCAGTACTTC. This translates into CASSTSSRGPLWEQYF.

V is TRBV2 and J is TRBJ2-6; D uncertain. The CDR3 covers 12 residues. Trimming pared 4 bases from V and 3 bases from J, leaving 1 base between. Looked up from germline, CDR1 is SNHLY and CDR2 is FYNNEI. The DNA of the CDR3 is TGTGCCAGCAGTGTTGGGGCCAACGTCCTGACTTTC. Protein: CASSVGANVLTF.

This rearrangement joins TRBV12-3 or TRBV12-4 to TRBJ1-5; D is unresolved. The ends were cut back, 3 bases at V and 0 bases at J, with 6 bases in the middle. CDR3 length equals 14 residues. The CDR3 DNA reads as TGTGCCAGCAGTTTTGGGGATAGCAATCAGCCCCAGCATTTT. Translated: CASSFGDSNQPQHF.

This clonotype appeared a few times. The chain couples TRBV28 to TRBJ2-3; TRBD1 matches at 9 bases. The CDR3 covers 15 residues. Germline V gives CDR1 MDHEN, CDR2 SYDVKM. The ends lost 6 bases at V and 6 bases at J; junction bases unmatched: 10. The CDR3 nucleotides are TGTGCCAGCAGCCCCCTCGGGACAGGGAGGGATACGCAGTATTTT. Amino acids: CASSPLGTGRDTQYF.

V gene TRBV20-1 combines with J gene TRBJ2-4; D is unclear. The J call may not be correct, given that the DNA end is closer to TRBJ2-7. CDR1 and CDR2 from the germline V gene are DFQATT and SNEGSKA (reference sequence). The CDR3 is 15 residues long. DNA of the CDR3: TGCAGTGCTGTACGTCCTGTACCCTCGACGGACGAGCAGTACTTC. Its translation is CSAVRPVPSTDEQYF.

The CDR3 is CASSLWYRVYGYTF. The CDR3 nucleotides read TGCGCCAGCAGCTTGTGGTATCGGGTCTATGGCTACACCTTC. The rearrangement joins TRBV5-1 to TRBJ1-2; D gene uncertain. The V gene's germline CDR1 is SGHRS and CDR2 YFSETQ. Trimming took 1 base from V and 4 from J, leaving 11 bases between them. The CDR3 is made up of 14 amino acids.

This clonotype has only one observation. The V call is TRBV2, the J call TRBJ2-3; D uncertain. Germline lookup yields CDR1 SNHLY and CDR2 FYNNEI. The length of the CDR3 is 14 residues. V lost 3 bases and J 6 bases, leaving 13 bases between the germline ends. The CDR3 spells CASSDSRLSDTQYF. The CDR3 DNA reads TGTGCCAGCAGTGACAGCCGCCTCTCGGATACGCAGTATTTT.

The rearrangement uses TRBV15 and TRBJ1-5, with a possible D match to TRBD1 (5 bases). V dropped 4 bases and J dropped 0 bases, with 7 bases sitting between them. Germline V gene sequence: CDR1 LNHNV, CDR2 YYDKDF (reference sequence). CDR3 length: 14 amino acids. The DNA of the CDR3 is TGTGCCACCAGCACAGGGAATAGCAATCAGCCCCAGCATTTT. The encoded protein is CATSTGNSNQPQHF.

The rearrangement uses TRBV6-2 or TRBV6-3 and TRBJ2-3; possibly TRBD1 for D (6 bases). V dropped 6 bases and J dropped 2 bases, with 15 bases sitting between them. CDR1 and CDR2 (germline): MNHEY, SVGEGT. This CDR3 spans 15 amino acids. The CDR3 nucleotides read TGTGCCAGCAGAGACACAGGGAGACCCACAGATACGCAGTATTTT. It specifies CASRDTGRPTDTQYF.

The chain's CDR3 is CSAPAPPGRQQFF. The DNA for the CDR3 is TGCAGTGCTCCGGCCCCACCGGGGAGACAGCAGTTCTTC. The chain combines TRBV20-1 with TRBJ2-1; D possibly corresponds to TRBD2 (5 bases). V gave up 5 bases and J gave up 11 bases, with 19 bases separating them. The germline V gene has CDR1 DFQATT and CDR2 SNEGSKA (reference sequence). The CDR3 loop spans 13 amino acids.

This rearrangement joins TRBV6-1 to TRBJ2-3; 7 positions match TRBD2. The V gene end was trimmed by 11 bases and the J gene end by 2 bases; junction bases not matched to a gene: 16. From germline, CDR1 is MNHNS and CDR2 SASEGT. The length of the CDR3 is 16 residues. This chain's CDR3 is CAAVKRRERVTDTQYF. CDR3 sequence (DNA): TGTGCCGCAGTGAAGAGGCGGGAGAGGGTCACAGATACGCAGTATTTT.

The chain employs TRBV20-1 and TRBJ2-1; a possible D gene is TRBD2 (6 bases). Germline V CDR1 and CDR2: DFQATT, SNEGSKA (reference sequence). V lost 1 base to trimming and J lost 7 bases, with 20 bases between them. This CDR3 is 16 amino acids long. DNA for the CDR3: TGCAGTGCTAGAGGGTCCTACGGGAGCGGAGGTAATGAGCAGTTCTTC. Residues: CSARGSYGSGGNEQFF.

The rearrangement joins TRBV12-3 or TRBV12-4 to TRBJ2-3; D remains ambiguous. The CDR3 totals 14 residues. Between the trimmed V and J ends, which lost 3 bases and 2 bases, there was a span of 9 bases. The chain's CDR3 is CASSLVWNTDTQYF. Written as DNA, the CDR3 is TGTGCCAGCAGTTTGGTTTGGAACACAGATACGCAGTATTTT.

This clonotype came up a few times. The chain is built from TRBV2 and TRBJ2-3; maybe TRBD1 (5 bases). CDR3 length: 12 amino acids. Germline V lookup: CDR1 SNHLY, CDR2 FYNNEI. The V and J ends lost 11 bases and 5 bases respectively, with 14 bases between them. The CDR3 protein is CALGLGRDTQYF. The CDR3 coding sequence is TGTGCCCTGGGGCTAGGAAGAGATACGCAGTATTTT.

V usage is TRBV12-3 or TRBV12-4 and J usage is TRBJ2-3, with unresolved D. Trimming shortened V by 7 bases and J by 2 bases, and 13 bases separated the two germline ends. This CDR3 has 14 amino acids. The CDR3 DNA sequence: TGTGCCAGCACGTACAGCTTAAACACAGATACGCAGTATTTT. Protein product: CASTYSLNTDTQYF.

The chain employs TRBV4-1 and TRBJ1-1; tentatively, D is TRBD1 (5 bases). The CDR3 contains 11 residues. CDR1 and CDR2 (germline): MGHRA, YSYEKL. V was trimmed by 4 bases and J by 8 bases, leaving 8 bases between them. CDR3 in amino acids: CASSRQGEAFF. In DNA form, the CDR3 reads TGCGCCAGCAGCCGTCAGGGAGAAGCTTTCTTT.

The chain carries TRBV29-1 and TRBJ2-7; D unresolved. The germline CDR1 and CDR2 sequences are SQVTM and ANQGSEA. The CDR3 runs 13 residues. V was cut by 4 bases and J by 0 bases, with 10 bases left in between. The CDR3 bases are TGCAGCGTTGGCACGACGAGCTCCTACGAGCAGTACTTC. Translated: CSVGTTSSYEQYF.